What follows are 24 T cell receptor beta chains derived from one specimen sequenced in a study of blood T cell repertoires in COVID-19. The repertoire was sequenced with immunoSEQ multiplex PCR; TCRdb's copy has only in-frame clones and lacks some. The sample consists of over 150,000 clones, about 81% of them appearing once. The sequenced material came from PBMCs or T cells enriched from blood (not recorded which). The origin of the receptors is a woman in her thirties who had recovered from COVID-19.

V usage is TRBV6-5 and J usage is TRBJ2-4, with TRBD2 identical over 7 bases. V lost 5 bases and J lost 1; bases outside the gene matches: 2. There are 14 residues in the CDR3. Germline CDR1 and CDR2: MNHEY and SVGAGI. Written as DNA, the CDR3 is TGTGCCAGCAGTCTTAGCGGGGCCAAAAACATTCAGTACTTC. This sequence encodes CASSLSGAKNIQYF.

There are many counts of this clone. In nucleotides, the CDR3 is TGTGCCAGCAGAGCTGGGGGGGCTAGCGTAACCTACGAGCAGTACTTC. Amino acid sequence: CASRAGGASVTYEQYF. The chain recombines TRBV28 with TRBJ2-7; tentative D call: TRBD2 (7 bases). The CDR3 runs to 16 residues. The V end lost 6 bases, the J end lost 2 bases, and 20 bases lay between the germline ends. Germline lookup yields CDR1 MDHEN and CDR2 SYDVKM. Supplemented by reference TRBV28 and TRBJ2-7, the full variable domain reads DVKVTQSSRYLVKRTGEKVFLECVQDMDHENMFWYRQDPGLGLRLIYFSYDVKMKEKGDIPEGYSVSREKKERFSLILESASTNQTSMYLCASRAGGASVTYEQYFGPGTRLTVT.

This chain uses TRBV18 with TRBJ2-5; D perhaps matches TRBD2 (5 bases). CDR1 and CDR2 (germline): KGHSH, LQKENI. The CDR3 runs 15 residues. The germline V and J ends were trimmed by 1 base and 3 bases, with 12 bases remaining between them. The DNA of the CDR3 is TGTGCCAGCTCACCACTAGGACTCGGTAAAGAGACCCAGTACTTC. Residues: CASSPLGLGKETQYF.

This clone is a singleton in its sample. This sequence joins TRBV27 and TRBJ2-3; TRBD2 matches 8 bases. J was trimmed by 2 bases and V by 0 bases; bases with no gene match: 13. This CDR3 is 19 amino acids long. The germline gives CDR1 MNHEY, CDR2 SMNVEV (reference sequence). The CDR3 bases are TGTGCCAGCAGTTTATCCGCCGGGGCTTACGGGGGGGACACAGATACGCAGTATTTT. This translates into CASSLSAGAYGGDTDTQYF.

This clone was seen a single time. The V gene is TRBV4-1, the J gene TRBJ2-3; 8 bases are shared with TRBD1. This CDR3 has 16 amino acids. The germline CDR1 and CDR2 sequences are MGHRA and YSYEKL. The V segment lost 0 bases and the J segment 4 bases; nucleotides outside the gene matches: 6. The CDR3 DNA is TGCGCCAGCAGCCAAGAGAGACAGGGGTTTGCAGATACGCAGTATTTT. It encodes CASSQERQGFADTQYF.

V and J are TRBV28 and TRBJ1-6; TRBD1 matches 7 bases. V lost 6 bases and J lost 14; bases outside the gene matches: 7. The CDR3 is 12 residues long. Germline V CDR1 and CDR2: MDHEN, SYDVKM. CDR3 DNA sequence: TGTGCCAGCAGCAGACAGGGCCCATCCCTCCACTTT. Amino acid sequence: CASSRQGPSLHF.

The gene calls are TRBV28 and TRBJ1-5; a possible D gene is TRBD1 (5 bases). The CDR3 loop spans 14 amino acids. The V gene's germline CDR1 is MDHEN and CDR2 SYDVKM. V gave up 7 bases and J gave up 0 bases, with 10 bases separating them. The CDR3 sequence is CASTPGGSNQPQHF. The CDR3 nucleotides are TGTGCCAGCACCCCGGGGGGTAGCAATCAGCCCCAGCATTTT.

The V call is TRBV18, the J call TRBJ1-4; no clear D gene. Between the trimmed V and J ends, which lost 2 bases and 8 bases, there was a span of 12 bases. The CDR3 runs 14 residues. Germline V CDR1 and CDR2: KGHSH, LQKENI. For the CDR3, the DNA is TGTGCCAGCTCACCATCTGCTACGAGAGAAAAACTGTTTTTT. Amino acid sequence: CASSPSATREKLFF.

The V and J genes are TRBV5-1 and TRBJ2-4, with 9 positions matching TRBD1. CDR1 and CDR2 from the germline V gene are SGHRS and YFSETQ. The trim removed 4 bases at V and 4 bases at J, leaving 6 bases unmatched. This CDR3 region has 15 residues. CDR3 loop: CASSPTGTGKNIQYF. Written as DNA, the CDR3 is TGCGCCAGCAGCCCGACCGGGACAGGGAAAAACATTCAGTACTTC.

The chain carries TRBV12-3 or TRBV12-4 and TRBJ2-7, with a weak D call TRBD1 (5 bases). This CDR3 has 11 residues. V was cut by 10 bases and J by 8 bases, with 15 bases left in between. CDR3 DNA sequence: TGTGCCACCGCCCGGCAGGGCAAGCAGTACGTC. The encoded protein is CATARQGKQYV.

The genes are TRBV11-2 and TRBJ2-3, with D perhaps TRBD2 (5 bases). Trimming removed 7 bases from V and 2 bases from J, with 22 bases in between. CDR3 length equals 17 residues. Germline V gives CDR1 SGHAT, CDR2 FQNNGV. CDR3 coding DNA: TGTGCCAGCACCTTTGAGGGCCCCCAGGTACTCACAGATACGCAGTATTTT. It encodes CASTFEGPQVLTDTQYF.

The rearrangement links TRBV2 to TRBJ2-2; 10 bases agree with TRBD1. CDR1 is SNHLY and CDR2 is FYNNEI in the germline V gene. The V and J ends lost 6 bases and 5 bases, in that order; junction bases with no gene match: 6. This CDR3 has 15 amino acids. The CDR3 protein is CASRLTGGETGELFF. The CDR3, as DNA: TGTGCCAGCAGGTTGACAGGGGGCGAGACCGGGGAGCTGTTTTTT.

The genes are TRBV5-1 and TRBJ2-3, with TRBD1 matching over 8 bases. V was pared by 5 bases and J by 4 bases, with 3 bases of the junction left unmatched. The germline V gene has CDR1 SGHRS and CDR2 YFSETQ. The CDR3 is made up of 13 amino acids. DNA of the CDR3: TGCGCCAGCAGTCGACAGGGGCCAGATACGCAGTATTTT. Its translation: CASSRQGPDTQYF.

The chain combines TRBV3-1 (or the pseudogene TRBV3-2) with TRBJ1-5; TRBD1 is a possible D gene (5 bases). The CDR3 runs to 13 residues. Germline V gene sequence: CDR1 LGHDT, CDR2 YNNKEL (reference sequence). Trimming stripped 5 bases from V and 5 bases from J, with 10 bases between. CDR3 sequence reads: CASSGAGDQPQHF. The CDR3 DNA is TGTGCCAGCAGCGGGGCGGGAGATCAGCCCCAGCATTTT.

This chain joins TRBV6-2 or TRBV6-3 and TRBJ2-1, with D possibly being TRBD2 (6 bases). The CDR3 has 15 amino acids. CDR1 and CDR2 from the germline V gene are MNHEY and SVGEGT. Trimming left V 4 bases short and J 3 bases short, with 13 bases between. CDR3 DNA: TGTGCCAGCAGTTTCCGGGACTCCAACTACAATGAGCAGTTCTTC. Residues: CASSFRDSNYNEQFF.

This rearrangement joins TRBV7-8 to TRBJ1-2; TRBD1 aligns across 8 bases. CDR1 is SGHVS, CDR2 FQNEAQ, per germline. CDR3 length equals 17 residues. Trimming removed 2 bases from V and 2 bases from J; junction bases left unmatched: 10. The CDR3 reads CASSLPPGQGNNYGYTF. In DNA form, the CDR3 reads TGTGCCAGCAGCTTACCCCCAGGACAGGGAAACAACTATGGCTACACCTTC.

The chain carries TRBV24-1 and TRBJ2-5; 9 bases agree with TRBD1. This CDR3 contains 14 residues. The germline gives CDR1 KGHDR, CDR2 SFDVKD. V was clipped by 3 bases and J by 5 bases; unmatched bases: 3. For the CDR3, the DNA is TGTGCCACCAGTGATGCTGGGACAGGGGAGACCCAGTACTTC. Translation gives CATSDAGTGETQYF.

The chain links TRBV19 to TRBJ1-1; 8 bases map to TRBD1. The CDR3 spans 16 residues. Germline V gives CDR1 LNHDA, CDR2 SQIVND (reference sequence). Unmatched junction bases numbered 8, after V lost 4 bases and J lost 1 base. CDR3 nucleotides: TGTGCCAGTAGTACCTCATCCGGGACAGGGAACACTGAAGCTTTCTTT. This translates into CASSTSSGTGNTEAFF.

The chain combines TRBV3-1 (or the pseudogene TRBV3-2) with TRBJ2-5; the match to TRBD2 covers 11 bases. V shed 0 bases, J shed 7 bases, and the junction held 10 bases outside the gene matches. The CDR3 consists of 17 residues. Germline V gene lookup returns CDR1 LGHDT and CDR2 YNNKEL (reference sequence). Here the CDR3 DNA reads TGTGCCAGCAGCCAAGATTTTACTAGCGGGAGCATGGGGACCCAGTACTTC. Residues: CASSQDFTSGSMGTQYF.

This clone was recorded once. The V call is TRBV27, the J call TRBJ1-3; D unclear. CDR1 and CDR2 from the germline V gene are MNHEY and SMNVEV (reference sequence). This CDR3 spans 14 amino acids. Trimming stripped 6 bases from V and 0 bases from J, with 9 bases between. Here the CDR3 reads CASRVTYSGNTIYF. CDR3 bases: TGTGCCAGCAGGGTGACATACTCTGGAAACACCATATATTTT.

This chain joins TRBV5-6 and TRBJ1-4; D remains unclear. The V gene lost 0 bases and the J gene lost 6 bases, with 6 bases spanning the gap. The CDR3 length is 13 residues. Germline assignment: CDR1 SGHDT and CDR2 YYEEEE. The CDR3 spells CASSLAGYEKLFF. The CDR3 bases are TGTGCCAGCAGCTTGGCGGGGTATGAAAAACTGTTTTTT.

The CDR3 loop is CASSLEGLASTDTQYF. The CDR3, as DNA: TGTGCCAGCAGCTTAGAGGGTCTAGCGTCCACAGATACGCAGTATTTT. The chain is built from TRBV7-2 and TRBJ2-3; D may be TRBD2 (6 bases). V was clipped by 1 base and J by 2 bases, with 13 bases between them. Germline V gives CDR1 SGHTA, CDR2 FQGNSA. The CDR3 sequence is 16 residues long.

J is TRBJ2-7 and V is TRBV3-1 (or the pseudogene TRBV3-2), with 7 positions matching TRBD1. Germline values: CDR1 LGHDT, CDR2 YNNKEL (reference sequence). This CDR3 comprises 14 residues. The V gene end was trimmed by 4 bases and the J gene end by 4 bases; junction bases not matched to a gene: 7. CDR3 residues: CASSPFGTAYEQYF. CDR3 DNA: TGTGCCAGCAGCCCCTTTGGGACAGCTTACGAGCAGTACTTC.

This chain uses TRBV28 with TRBJ1-5; D might be TRBD1 (6 bases). Germline loops: CDR1 MDHEN, CDR2 SYDVKM. The CDR3 consists of 16 residues. V was trimmed by 6 bases and J by 0 bases, leaving 15 bases between them. CDR3 protein: CASSGTPTYSNQPQHF. The DNA for the CDR3 is TGTGCCAGCAGCGGGACACCAACATATAGCAATCAGCCCCAGCATTTT.